Listed below are T cell receptor beta chains from one sample, sequenced in a study of T cell responses to AZD1222 COVID-19 vaccine. The table came from immunoSEQ multiplex PCR; TCRdb's copy has only in-frame clones and leaves some out. The sample has about 180,000 clones; about 90% are singletons. The source material was peripheral blood, sampled 28 days after the second AZD1222 dose. These receptors originate from an adult who received the AZD1222 COVID-19 vaccine. Both conserved end residues are part of each CDR3. A D gene is named only where the DNA matches it firmly. Clone size appears in some rows only: once, few, many, or a class for an expanded clone.

. | TRBJ2-5 | . | TRBV30 | CAWSPEGSTETQYF | TGTGCCTGGAGTCCCGAGGGGTCCACAGAGACCCAGTACTTC
TRBD1 | TRBJ2-7 | . | TRBV11-3 | CASGRPGTGIHEQYF | TGTGCCAGCGGCCGACCGGGGACAGGGATCCACGAGCAGTACTTC
. | TRBJ1-3 | . | TRBV29-1 | CSVTLTASSGNTIYF | TGCAGCGTTACCCTCACAGCGAGCTCTGGAAACACCATATATTTT
TRBD2 | TRBJ2-7 | . | TRBV28 | CASSPRTSGSFF | TGTGCCAGCAGTCCACGGACTAGCGGCTCCTTCTTC
. | TRBJ1-4 | . | TRBV7-9 | CASSPTSGKLFF | TGTGCCAGCAGCCCCACATCGGGAAAACTGTTTTTT
TRBD1 | TRBJ1-4 | . | TRBV10-3 | CAIRGQGADEKLFF | TGTGCCATCAGGGGACAGGGGGCGGATGAAAAACTGTTTTTT
TRBD1 | TRBJ2-2 | . | TRBV2 | CATQRGLAAGELFF | TGTGCCACCCAAAGGGGGCTAGCTGCCGGGGAGCTGTTTTTT
TRBD1 | TRBJ1-6 | once | TRBV5-8 | CASSLASRGHSYNSPLHF | TGTGCCAGCAGCTTGGCCAGTAGGGGGCACTCCTATAATTCACCCCTCCACTTT
. | TRBJ2-3 | . | TRBV6-2/TRBV6-3 | CASSYSYGDTQYF | TGTGCCAGCAGTTACTCGTATGGAGATACGCAGTATTTT
. | TRBJ1-1 | . | TRBV7-2 | CASSRRGGNTEAFF | TGTGCCAGCAGCCGTCGGGGCGGGAACACTGAAGCTTTCTTT
TRBD2 | TRBJ2-2 | few | TRBV19 | CASSPFSGSGGELFF | TGTGCCAGTAGTCCTTTTAGCGGGAGTGGCGGGGAGCTGTTTTTT
. | TRBJ2-3 | . | TRBV19 | CASSPRLDSGRSTDTQYF | TGTGCCAGTAGTCCGCGACTTGACAGCGGGCGTAGCACAGATACGCAGTATTTT
. | TRBJ2-5 | . | TRBV7-2 | CASSTSYQETQYF | TGTGCCAGCAGCACGAGCTACCAAGAGACCCAGTACTTC
. | TRBJ2-7 | . | TRBV12-3/TRBV12-4 | CASKIYEQYF | TGTGCCAGCAAAATCTACGAGCAGTACTTC
TRBD1 | TRBJ1-5 | . | TRBV7-9 | CASSQGTGALGNQPQHF | TGTGCCAGCAGCCAAGGGACAGGGGCGCTGGGCAATCAGCCCCAGCATTTT
TRBD1 | TRBJ1-6 | . | TRBV6-5 | CASRVDRGHFPLHF | TGTGCCAGCAGAGTAGACAGGGGGCATTTTCCCCTCCACTTT
. | TRBJ1-1 | . | TRBV30 | CAWGADTEAFF | TGTGCCTGGGGGGCAGATACTGAAGCTTTCTTT
TRBD1 | TRBJ1-5 | . | TRBV10-3 | CAISGGTVYSNQPQHF | TGTGCCATCAGTGGGGGGACAGTCTATAGCAATCAGCCCCAGCATTTT
TRBD1 | TRBJ1-1 | . | TRBV11-2 | CASSSTALQGAAWTEAFF | TGTGCCAGCAGTTCGACCGCCCTACAGGGGGCAGCTTGGACTGAAGCTTTCTTT
TRBD1 | TRBJ1-3 | . | TRBV6-6 | CASSYGTGVTGNTIYF | TGTGCCAGCAGTTATGGGACAGGGGTGACTGGAAACACCATATATTTT
. | TRBJ1-1 | . | TRBV7-3 | CASSFAGLGITEAFF | TGTGCCAGCTCATTCGCGGGACTGGGAATAACTGAAGCTTTCTTT
. | TRBJ1-6 | few | TRBV1 | CTSRSGRQGNSPLHF | TGCACCAGCCGATCCGGACGACAGGGAAATTCACCCCTCCACTTT
TRBD1 | TRBJ1-4 | once | TRBV7-9 | CASSERDRAEKLFF | TGTGCCAGCAGCGAACGGGACAGGGCTGAAAAACTGTTTTTT
. | TRBJ1-3 | . | TRBV30 | CAWGRGTSGNTIYF | TGTGCCTGGGGCCGGGGCACCTCTGGAAACACCATATATTTT
TRBD1 | TRBJ1-4 | . | TRBV3-1/TRBV3-2 | CASSQGRGQGNEKLFF | TGTGCCAGCAGCCAAGGCCGCGGACAGGGTAATGAAAAACTGTTTTTT
. | TRBJ2-1 | . | TRBV7-2 | CASSQTGTFVTEQFF | TGTGCCAGCAGCCAAACGGGTACCTTTGTAACTGAGCAGTTCTTC
. | TRBJ2-3 | . | TRBV5-5 | CASSRRGSTDTQYF | TGTGCCAGCAGCCGGCGCGGTAGCACAGATACGCAGTATTTT
TRBD1 | TRBJ2-1 | . | TRBV30 | CAWSPGARDREQFF | TGTGCCTGGAGTCCCGGCGCCCGGGACAGGGAACAGTTCTTC
. | TRBJ2-1 | . | TRBV5-6 | CASSLVDSYNEQFF | TGTGCCAGCAGCTTGGTGGACAGCTACAATGAGCAGTTCTTC
. | TRBJ1-5 | . | TRBV18 | CASSPLSAGQPQHF | TGTGCCAGCTCACCACTATCCGCGGGTCAGCCCCAGCATTTT
. | TRBJ1-2 | . | TRBV6-6 | CASYELYGYTF | TGTGCCAGCTACGAACTCTATGGCTACACCTTC
TRBD1 | TRBJ2-7 | . | TRBV29-1 | CSVEGTPGTGLGEQYF | TGCAGCGTTGAAGGGACCCCCGGGACAGGCCTCGGCGAGCAGTACTTC
. | TRBJ1-4 | . | TRBV9 | CASSPAGYNEKLFF | TGTGCCAGCAGCCCGGCGGGATATAATGAAAAACTGTTTTTT
. | TRBJ1-1 | . | TRBV7-2 | CASRIRGDGTEAFF | TGTGCCAGCAGGATAAGGGGCGACGGCACTGAAGCTTTCTTT
TRBD2 | TRBJ2-7 | once | TRBV5-3 | CARSLVLAGSYEQYF | TGTGCCAGAAGCTTGGTTCTAGCGGGCTCCTACGAGCAGTACTTC
TRBD1 | TRBJ1-2 | . | TRBV7-9 | CASSRDRVDRHGYTF | TGTGCCAGCAGCCGGGACAGGGTCGATAGGCATGGCTACACCTTC
TRBD2 | TRBJ2-7 | . | TRBV3-1/TRBV3-2 | CASSASSGSYEQYF | TGTGCCAGCAGCGCGTCTAGCGGATCCTACGAGCAGTACTTC